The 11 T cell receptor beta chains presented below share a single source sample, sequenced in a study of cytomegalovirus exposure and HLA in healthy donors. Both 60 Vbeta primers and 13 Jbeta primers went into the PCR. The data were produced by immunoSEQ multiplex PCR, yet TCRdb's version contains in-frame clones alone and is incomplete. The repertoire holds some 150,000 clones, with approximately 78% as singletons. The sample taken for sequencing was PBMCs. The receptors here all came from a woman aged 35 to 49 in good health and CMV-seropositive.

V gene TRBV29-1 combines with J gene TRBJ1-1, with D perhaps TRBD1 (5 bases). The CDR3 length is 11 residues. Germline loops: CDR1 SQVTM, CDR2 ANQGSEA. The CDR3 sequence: CSGARGSEAFF. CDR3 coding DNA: TGCAGTGGTGCAAGGGGCAGTGAAGCTTTCTTT.

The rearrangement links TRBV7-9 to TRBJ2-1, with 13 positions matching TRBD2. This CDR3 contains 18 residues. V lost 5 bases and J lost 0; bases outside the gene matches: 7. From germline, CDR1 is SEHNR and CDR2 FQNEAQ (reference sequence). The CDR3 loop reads CASSRTSGRLGSYNEQFF. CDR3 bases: TGTGCCAGCAGCCGGACTAGCGGGAGATTGGGCTCCTACAATGAGCAGTTCTTC. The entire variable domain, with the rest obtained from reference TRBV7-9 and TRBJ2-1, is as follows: DTGVSQNPRHKITKRGQNVTFRCDPISEHNRLYWYRQTLGQGPEFLTYFQNEAQLEKSRLLSDRFSAERPKGSFSTLEIQRTEQGDSAMYLCASSRTSGRLGSYNEQFFGPGTRLTVL.

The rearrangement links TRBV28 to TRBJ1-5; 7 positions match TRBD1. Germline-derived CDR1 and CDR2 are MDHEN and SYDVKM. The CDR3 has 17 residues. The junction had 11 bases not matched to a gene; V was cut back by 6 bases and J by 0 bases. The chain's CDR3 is CASRTNRDSYSNQPQHF. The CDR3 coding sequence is TGTGCCAGCAGGACAAACCGGGACAGTTATAGCAATCAGCCCCAGCATTTT.

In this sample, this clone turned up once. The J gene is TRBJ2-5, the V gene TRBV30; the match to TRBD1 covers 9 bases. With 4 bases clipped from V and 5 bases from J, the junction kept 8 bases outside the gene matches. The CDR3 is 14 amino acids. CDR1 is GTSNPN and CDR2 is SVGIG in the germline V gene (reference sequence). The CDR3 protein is CAWNTGGARETQYF. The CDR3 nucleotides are TGTGCCTGGAATACAGGGGGCGCAAGGGAGACCCAGTACTTC.

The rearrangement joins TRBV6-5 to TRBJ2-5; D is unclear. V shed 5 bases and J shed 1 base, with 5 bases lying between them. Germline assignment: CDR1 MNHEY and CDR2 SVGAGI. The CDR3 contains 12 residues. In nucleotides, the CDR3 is TGTGCCAGCAGTGCAGGCCAAGAGACCCAGTACTTC. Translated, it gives CASSAGQETQYF.

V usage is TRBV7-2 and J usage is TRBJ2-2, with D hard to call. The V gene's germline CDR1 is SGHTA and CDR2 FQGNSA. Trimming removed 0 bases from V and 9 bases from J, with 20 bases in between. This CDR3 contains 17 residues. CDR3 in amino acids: CASSLAPASIAGRELFF. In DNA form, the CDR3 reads TGTGCCAGCAGCTTAGCTCCAGCATCGATAGCTGGTCGGGAGCTGTTTTTT.

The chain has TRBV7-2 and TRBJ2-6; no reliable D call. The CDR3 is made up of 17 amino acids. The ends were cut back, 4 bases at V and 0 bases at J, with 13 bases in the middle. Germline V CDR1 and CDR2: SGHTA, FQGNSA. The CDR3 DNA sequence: TGTGCCAGCAGCTCACCACCACGGAGCTCTGGGGCCAACGTCCTGACTTTC. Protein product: CASSSPPRSSGANVLTF.

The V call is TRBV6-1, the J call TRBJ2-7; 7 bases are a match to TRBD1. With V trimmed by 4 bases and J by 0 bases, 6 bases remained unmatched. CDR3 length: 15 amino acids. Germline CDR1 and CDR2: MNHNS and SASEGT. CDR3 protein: CASSGKTGVSYEQYF. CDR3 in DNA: TGTGCCAGCAGTGGAAAAACAGGGGTCTCCTACGAGCAGTACTTC.

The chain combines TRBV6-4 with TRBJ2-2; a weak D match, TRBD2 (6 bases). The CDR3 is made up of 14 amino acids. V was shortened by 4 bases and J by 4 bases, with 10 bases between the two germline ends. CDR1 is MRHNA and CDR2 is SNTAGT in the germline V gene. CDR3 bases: TGTGCCAGCAGTGCCGCGGAGGGCACCGGGGAGCTGTTTTTT. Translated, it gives CASSAAEGTGELFF.

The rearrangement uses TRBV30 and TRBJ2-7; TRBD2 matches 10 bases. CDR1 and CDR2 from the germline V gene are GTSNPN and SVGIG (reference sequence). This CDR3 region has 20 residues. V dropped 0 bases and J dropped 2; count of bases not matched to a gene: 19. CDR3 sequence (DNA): TGTGCCTGGAGTGTACGAGTCGGACGAGGTTGGCTAGCGGGAGCCTACGAGCAGTACTTC. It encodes CAWSVRVGRGWLAGAYEQYF.

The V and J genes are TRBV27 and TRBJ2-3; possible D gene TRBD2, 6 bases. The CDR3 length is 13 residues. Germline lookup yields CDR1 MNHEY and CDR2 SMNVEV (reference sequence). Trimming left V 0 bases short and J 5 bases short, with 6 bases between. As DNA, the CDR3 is TGTGCCAGCAGTTTATCCGGGGGAGATACGCAGTATTTT. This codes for CASSLSGGDTQYF.